What follows are 19 T cell receptor beta chains derived from one specimen sequenced in a study of OX40 agonist ivuxolimab in advanced cancers. TCRdb's table, derived via immunoSEQ multiplex PCR, lists solely in-frame clones and lacks some. The sample consists of 25,000 to 30,000 clones, about nine tenths of them appearing once. The specimen comprised CD4+ or CD8+ T cells sorted from blood, sampled in a trial of the OX40 agonist ivuxolimab. The receptors derive from an adult with an advanced solid tumor such as melanoma, head and neck, liver or kidney cancer.

The chain joins TRBV19 to TRBJ1-3, with TRBD1 as a possible D gene (5 bases). Trimming removed 6 bases at V and 0 bases at J, with 12 bases between. This CDR3 has 15 amino acids. Germline lookup yields CDR1 LNHDA and CDR2 SQIVND (reference sequence). In nucleotides, the CDR3 is TGTGCCAGTAGACCAGGGTGGATCTCTGGAAACACCATATATTTT. Protein product: CASRPGWISGNTIYF.

This clone was counted a single time. The chain recombines TRBV7-9 with TRBJ1-1, with D hard to call. V lost 2 bases and J 6 bases, leaving 16 bases between the germline ends. The CDR3 has 15 residues. Germline values: CDR1 SEHNR, CDR2 FQNEAQ (reference sequence). The DNA of the CDR3 is TGTGCCAGCAGCTTACATACTTCGCAGAGGTCTGAAGCTTTCTTT. Encoded protein: CASSLHTSQRSEAFF.

This clone has a single count. The V gene is TRBV7-9, the J gene TRBJ2-7; no firm D call. V gave up 1 base and J gave up 5 bases, with 6 bases separating them. CDR1 SEHNR and CDR2 FQNEAQ come from the germline V gene (reference sequence). The CDR3 loop spans 12 amino acids. CDR3 DNA: TGTGCCAGCAGCTTAGGGGAAAACGAGCAGTACTTC. Translation: CASSLGENEQYF.

The chain uses TRBV28 and TRBJ1-1; D may be TRBD1 (6 bases). The V end was cut by 3 bases, the J end by 6 bases, with 14 bases between. Germline CDR1 MDHEN, CDR2 SYDVKM. The CDR3 is made up of 14 amino acids. Here the CDR3 DNA reads TGTGCCAGCAGTTTGGCAACAGGGAGCGCTGAAGCTTTCTTT. Its protein is CASSLATGSAEAFF.

The chain couples TRBV6-1 to TRBJ1-5; D gene ambiguous. V was pared by 3 bases and J by 7 bases, with 10 bases between. The CDR3 runs 13 residues. Per germline, CDR1 MNHNS and CDR2 SASEGT. The CDR3 DNA reads as TGTGCCAGCAGTGATTTGGGGAGCCAGCCCCAGCATTTT. Amino acids: CASSDLGSQPQHF.

The chain is built from TRBV19 and TRBJ2-5; D is perhaps TRBD2 (7 bases). The V and J ends lost 3 bases and 4 bases respectively, with 12 bases between them. Germline CDR1 is LNHDA and CDR2 is SQIVND (reference sequence). This CDR3 contains 14 residues. CDR3 region: CASSILGGPETQYF. In DNA, the CDR3 is TGTGCCAGTAGTATTCTCGGGGGGCCAGAGACCCAGTACTTC. Complete variable domain (other parts from reference TRBV19 and TRBJ2-5): DGGITQSPKYLFRKEGQNVTLSCEQNLNHDAMYWYRQDPGQGLRLIYYSQIVNDFQKGDIAEGYSVSREKKESFPLTVTSAQKNPTAFYLCASSILGGPETQYFGPGTRLLVL.

This chain links TRBV5-1 with TRBJ2-3; D is possibly TRBD1 (6 bases). Germline-derived CDR1 and CDR2 are SGHRS and YFSETQ. V lost 0 bases, J lost 2 bases, and 10 bases lay in between. The CDR3 consists of 15 residues. The CDR3: CASSLGTDDTDTQYF. CDR3 sequence (DNA): TGCGCCAGCAGCTTGGGGACAGACGACACAGATACGCAGTATTTT.

The chain uses TRBV7-2 and TRBJ2-3, with TRBD2 matching 9 bases. The V gene end was trimmed by 2 bases and the J gene end by 4 bases; junction bases not matched to a gene: 13. Germline assignment: CDR1 SGHTA and CDR2 FQGNSA. The CDR3 loop spans 18 amino acids. The CDR3 region has the DNA TGTGCCAGCAGCTTAACAGAAACAGTAGCGGGAGTCTCAGATACGCAGTATTTT. Translation gives CASSLTETVAGVSDTQYF. Together with reference TRBV7-2 and TRBJ2-3, the CDR3 gives the full variable domain: GAGVSQSPSNKVTEKGKDVELRCDPISGHTALYWYRQSLGQGLEFLIYFQGNSAPDKSGLPSDRFSAERTGGSVSTLTIQRTQQEDSAVYLCASSLTETVAGVSDTQYFGPGTRLTVL.

The chain couples TRBV5-1 to TRBJ1-2, with D possibly being TRBD1 (6 bases). Germline lookup yields CDR1 SGHRS and CDR2 YFSETQ. V was clipped by 7 bases and J by 7 bases, with 20 bases between them. CDR3 length: 14 amino acids. The CDR3 reads CASEEQGAGPGYTF. The CDR3 coding sequence is TGCGCCAGCGAGGAACAGGGAGCTGGACCTGGCTACACCTTC.

The V gene is TRBV11-2, the J gene TRBJ2-7; 11 bases are a match to TRBD2. Trimming took 5 bases from V and 0 from J; bases not matched to a gene: 3. The CDR3 extends over 15 amino acids. CDR1 SGHAT and CDR2 FQNNGV come from the germline V gene. The CDR3: CASSPGLAGSYEQYF. The CDR3, as DNA: TGTGCCAGCAGCCCCGGACTAGCGGGCTCCTACGAGCAGTACTTC.

The chain employs TRBV20-1 and TRBJ1-1, with unresolved D. In germline, CDR1 is DFQATT, CDR2 SNEGSKA (reference sequence). Trimming stripped 1 base from V and 4 bases from J, with 4 bases between. This CDR3 comprises 11 residues. The DNA of the CDR3 is TGCAGTGCTAGAGCCTTCACTGAAGCTTTCTTT. It codes for CSARAFTEAFF.

The chain recombines TRBV7-6 with TRBJ1-2; TRBD1 might be the D (5 bases). Trimming pared 2 bases from V and 10 bases from J, leaving 11 bases between. The germline V gene encodes CDR1 SGHVS and CDR2 FNYEAQ. The CDR3 spans 12 residues. CDR3 DNA: TGTGCCAGCAGCTTAACGGGGGAGTACTACACCTTC. As protein: CASSLTGEYYTF.

The J gene is TRBJ2-1, the V gene TRBV28; tentative D call: TRBD2 (7 bases). V shed 4 bases and J shed 1 base, with 17 bases lying between them. This CDR3 comprises 17 residues. The germline V gene has CDR1 MDHEN and CDR2 SYDVKM. In DNA, the CDR3 is TGTGCCAGCAGTTCCCCCCCGGGGGGCAAATCCTACAATGAGCAGTTCTTC. This sequence encodes CASSSPPGGKSYNEQFF.

This rearrangement joins TRBV10-3 to TRBJ1-6; no definite D call. The germline gives CDR1 ENHRY, CDR2 SYGVKD. Trimming removed 0 bases from V and 7 bases from J, with 7 bases in between. The CDR3 is 14 residues long. The CDR3 nucleotides are TGTGCCATCAGTGAGTCATTGAACAATTCACCCCTCCACTTT. This translates into CAISESLNNSPLHF.

CDR3: CASSERTGETGELFF. The DNA for the CDR3 is TGTGCCAGCAGTGAACGGACAGGGGAGACCGGGGAGCTGTTTTTT. The chain has TRBV6-1 and TRBJ2-2, with 9 bases matching TRBD1. CDR1 and CDR2 (germline): MNHNS, SASEGT. Trimming took 2 bases from V and 5 from J; bases not matched to a gene: 3. The CDR3 runs 15 residues.

CDR3 amino acids: CASSSGTGDYEQYF. In nucleotides, the CDR3 is TGCGCCAGCAGCTCGGGGACAGGTGACTACGAGCAGTACTTC. The rearrangement joins TRBV5-1 to TRBJ2-7; TRBD1 matches 8 bases. The CDR3 is 14 residues long. Trimming at V came to 3 bases and at J to 3 bases, leaving 5 bases not matched to a gene. Germline V lookup: CDR1 SGHRS, CDR2 YFSETQ.

The rearrangement joins TRBV4-1 to TRBJ2-7; possibly TRBD1 for D (6 bases). V was cut by 3 bases and J by 0 bases, with 15 bases left in between. The CDR3 runs to 16 residues. CDR1 and CDR2 (germline): MGHRA, YSYEKL. In nucleotides, the CDR3 is TGCGCCAGCAGCCAGGAAAGACAGGACCCCTCCTACGAGCAGTACTTC. Residues: CASSQERQDPSYEQYF.

The J gene is TRBJ2-2, the V gene TRBV21-1; the table gives TRBD1 as D, unverified against the DNA. TRBV21-1 is reported as a pseudogene. The CDR3 has 14 residues. CDR3 residues: CASSKGQPPGELFF. The DNA of the CDR3 is TGTGCCAGCAGCAAGGGACAGCCCCCCGGGGAGCTGTTTTTT.

This chain connects TRBV5-4 to TRBJ2-6; 9 positions match TRBD1. The CDR3 length is 19 residues. V shed 6 bases and J 1 base; nucleotides not matched to a gene: 14. Germline CDR1 reads SGHNT; CDR2 reads YYREEE (reference sequence). The CDR3 nucleotides read TGTGCCAGCATGCCCTCCTTAGGGACAGGGCTTTCTGGGGCCAACGTCCTGACTTTC. As protein: CASMPSLGTGLSGANVLTF.